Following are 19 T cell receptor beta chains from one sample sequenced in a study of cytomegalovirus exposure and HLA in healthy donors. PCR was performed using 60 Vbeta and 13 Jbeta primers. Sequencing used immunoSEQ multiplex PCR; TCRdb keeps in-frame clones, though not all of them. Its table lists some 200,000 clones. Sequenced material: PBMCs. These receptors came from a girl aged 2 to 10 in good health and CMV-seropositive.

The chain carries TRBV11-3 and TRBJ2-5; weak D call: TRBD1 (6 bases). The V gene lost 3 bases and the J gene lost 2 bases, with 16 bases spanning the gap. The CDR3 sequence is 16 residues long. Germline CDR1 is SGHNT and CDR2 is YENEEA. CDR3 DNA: TGTGCCAGCAGCTTGGGTGAGGGAAGGGGGCAAGAGACCCAGTACTTC. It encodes CASSLGEGRGQETQYF.

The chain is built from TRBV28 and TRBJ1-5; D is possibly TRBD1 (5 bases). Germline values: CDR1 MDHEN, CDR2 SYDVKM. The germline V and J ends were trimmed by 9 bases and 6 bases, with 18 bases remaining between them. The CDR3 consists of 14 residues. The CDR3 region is CASNGGGLGQPQHF. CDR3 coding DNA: TGTGCCAGTAACGGGGGGGGGTTGGGTCAGCCCCAGCATTTT.

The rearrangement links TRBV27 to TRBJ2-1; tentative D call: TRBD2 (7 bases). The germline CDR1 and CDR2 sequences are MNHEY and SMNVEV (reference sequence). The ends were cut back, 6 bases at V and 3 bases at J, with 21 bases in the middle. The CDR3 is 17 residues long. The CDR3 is CASSARAGAGFYNEQFF. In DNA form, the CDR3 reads TGTGCCAGCAGCGCGAGGGCGGGGGCGGGATTCTACAATGAGCAGTTCTTC.

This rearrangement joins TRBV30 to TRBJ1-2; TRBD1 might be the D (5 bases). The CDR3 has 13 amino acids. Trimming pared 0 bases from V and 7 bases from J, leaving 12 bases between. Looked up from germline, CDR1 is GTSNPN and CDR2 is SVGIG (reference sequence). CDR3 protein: CAWSVGTYSGYTF. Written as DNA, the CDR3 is TGTGCCTGGAGTGTAGGGACTTATAGTGGCTACACCTTC.

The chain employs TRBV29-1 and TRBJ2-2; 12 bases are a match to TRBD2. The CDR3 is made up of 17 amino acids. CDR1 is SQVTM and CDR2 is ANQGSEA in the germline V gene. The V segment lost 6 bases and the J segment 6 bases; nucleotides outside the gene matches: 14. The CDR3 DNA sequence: TGCAGCGTCACCCAACTAGCGGGGGGCAATACTGCCGGGGAGCTGTTTTTT. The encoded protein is CSVTQLAGGNTAGELFF.

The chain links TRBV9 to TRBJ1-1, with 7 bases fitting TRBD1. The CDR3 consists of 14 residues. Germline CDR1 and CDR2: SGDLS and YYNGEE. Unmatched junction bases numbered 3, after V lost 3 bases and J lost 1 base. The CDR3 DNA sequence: TGTGCCAGCAGCGCCCACAGGGGGAACACTGAAGCTTTCTTT. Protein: CASSAHRGNTEAFF.

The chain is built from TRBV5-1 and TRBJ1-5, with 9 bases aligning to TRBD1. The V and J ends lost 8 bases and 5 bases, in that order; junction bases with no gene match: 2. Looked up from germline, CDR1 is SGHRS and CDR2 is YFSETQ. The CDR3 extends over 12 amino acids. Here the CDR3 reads CARDRGHQPQHF. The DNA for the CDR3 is TGCGCCAGGGACAGGGGTCATCAGCCCCAGCATTTT.

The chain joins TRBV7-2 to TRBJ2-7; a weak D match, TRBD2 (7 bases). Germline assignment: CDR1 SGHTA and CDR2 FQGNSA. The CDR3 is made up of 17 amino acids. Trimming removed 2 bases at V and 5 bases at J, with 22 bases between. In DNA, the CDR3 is TGTGCCAGCAGCTTAACAACACGGGGGGCAGGGTCCCACGAGCAGTACTTC. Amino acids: CASSLTTRGAGSHEQYF.

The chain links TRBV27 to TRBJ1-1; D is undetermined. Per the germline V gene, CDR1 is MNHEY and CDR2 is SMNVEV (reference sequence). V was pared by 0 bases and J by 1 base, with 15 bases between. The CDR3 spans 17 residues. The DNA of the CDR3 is TGTGCCAGCAGTTTATCGCGGGTGCCCTATTCGAACACTGAAGCTTTCTTT. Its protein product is CASSLSRVPYSNTEAFF.

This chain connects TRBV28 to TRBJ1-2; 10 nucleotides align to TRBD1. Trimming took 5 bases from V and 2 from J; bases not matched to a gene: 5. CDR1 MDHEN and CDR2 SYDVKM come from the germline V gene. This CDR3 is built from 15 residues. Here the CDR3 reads CASSPWTGGNYGYTF. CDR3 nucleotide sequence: TGTGCCAGCAGTCCTTGGACAGGGGGGAACTATGGCTACACCTTC.

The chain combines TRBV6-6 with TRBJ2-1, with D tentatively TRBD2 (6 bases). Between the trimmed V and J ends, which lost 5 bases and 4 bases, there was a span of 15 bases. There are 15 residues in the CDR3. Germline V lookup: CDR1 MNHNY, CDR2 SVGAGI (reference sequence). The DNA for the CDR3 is TGTGCCAGCAGTACGCCGGGACTGAATTACAATGAGCAGTTCTTC. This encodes CASSTPGLNYNEQFF.

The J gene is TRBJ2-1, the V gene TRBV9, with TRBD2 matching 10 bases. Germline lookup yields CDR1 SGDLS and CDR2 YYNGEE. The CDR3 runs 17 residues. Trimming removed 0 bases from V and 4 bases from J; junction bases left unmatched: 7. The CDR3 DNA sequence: TGTGCCAGCAGCGTAGTGACTAGCGGGTTGGGGTACAATGAGCAGTTCTTC. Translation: CASSVVTSGLGYNEQFF.

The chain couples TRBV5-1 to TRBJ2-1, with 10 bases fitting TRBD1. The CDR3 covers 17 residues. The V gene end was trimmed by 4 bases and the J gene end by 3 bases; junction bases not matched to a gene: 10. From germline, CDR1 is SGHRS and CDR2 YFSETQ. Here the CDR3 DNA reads TGCGCCAGCAGCATATATCCCGGGACAGGGGACTACAATGAGCAGTTCTTC. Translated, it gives CASSIYPGTGDYNEQFF.

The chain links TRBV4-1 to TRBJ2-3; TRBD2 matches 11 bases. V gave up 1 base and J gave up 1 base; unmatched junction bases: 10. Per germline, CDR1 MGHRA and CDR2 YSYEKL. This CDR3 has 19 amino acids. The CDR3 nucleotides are TGCGCCAGCAGCCAAGTGTTTGCTACTAGCGGGAGTGGCACAGATACGCAGTATTTT. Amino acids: CASSQVFATSGSGTDTQYF.

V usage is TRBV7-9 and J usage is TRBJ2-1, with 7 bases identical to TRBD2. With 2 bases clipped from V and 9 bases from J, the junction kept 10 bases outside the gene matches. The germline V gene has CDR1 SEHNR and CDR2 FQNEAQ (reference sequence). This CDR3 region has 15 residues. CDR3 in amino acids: CASSLKGLEYGEQFF. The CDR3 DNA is TGTGCCAGCAGCTTAAAAGGACTAGAGTACGGTGAGCAGTTCTTC.

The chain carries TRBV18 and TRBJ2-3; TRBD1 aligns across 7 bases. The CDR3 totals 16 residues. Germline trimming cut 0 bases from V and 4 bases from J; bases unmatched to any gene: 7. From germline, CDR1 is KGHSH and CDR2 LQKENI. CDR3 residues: CASSPPRGQAADTQYF. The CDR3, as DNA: TGTGCCAGCTCACCACCCCGTGGACAGGCGGCAGATACGCAGTATTTT. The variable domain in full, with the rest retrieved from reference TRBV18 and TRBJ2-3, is NAGVMQNPRHLVRRRGQEARLRCSPMKGHSHVYWYRQLPEEGLKFMVYLQKENIIDESGMPKERFSAEFPKEGPSILRIQQVVRGDSAAYFCASSPPRGQAADTQYFGPGTRLTVL.

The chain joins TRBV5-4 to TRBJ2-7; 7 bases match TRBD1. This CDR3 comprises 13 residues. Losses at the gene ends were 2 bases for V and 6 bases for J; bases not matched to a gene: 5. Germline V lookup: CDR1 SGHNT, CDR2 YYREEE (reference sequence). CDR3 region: CASSFKGATEQYF. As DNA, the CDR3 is TGTGCCAGCAGCTTTAAGGGGGCTACCGAGCAGTACTTC.

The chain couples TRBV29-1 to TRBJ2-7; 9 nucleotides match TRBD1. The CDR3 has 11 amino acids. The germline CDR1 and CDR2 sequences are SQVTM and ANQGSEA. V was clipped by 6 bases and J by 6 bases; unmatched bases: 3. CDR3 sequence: CSVDRGGEQYF. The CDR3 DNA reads TGCAGCGTGGACAGGGGAGGCGAGCAGTACTTC.

The CDR3 DNA reads TGTGCCACCAGCTGTCACAGACGGAACACTGAAGCTTTCTTT. Translation gives CATSCHRRNTEAFF. The chain joins TRBV15 to TRBJ1-1; no firm D call. Trimming shortened V by 5 bases and J by 1 base, and 11 bases separated the two germline ends. Germline assignment: CDR1 LNHNV and CDR2 YYDKDF (reference sequence). This CDR3 comprises 14 residues.